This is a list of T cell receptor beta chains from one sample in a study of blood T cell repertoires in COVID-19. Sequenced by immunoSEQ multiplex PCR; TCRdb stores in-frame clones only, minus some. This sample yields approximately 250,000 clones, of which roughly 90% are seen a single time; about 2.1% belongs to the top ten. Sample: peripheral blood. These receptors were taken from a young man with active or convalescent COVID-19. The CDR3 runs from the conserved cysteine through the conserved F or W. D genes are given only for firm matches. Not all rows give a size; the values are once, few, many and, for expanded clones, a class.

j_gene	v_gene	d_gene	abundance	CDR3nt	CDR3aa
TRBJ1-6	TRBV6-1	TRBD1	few	TGTGCCAGCAGTGAGTTTGGACAGGGACATTCACCCCTCCACTTT	CASSEFGQGHSPLHF
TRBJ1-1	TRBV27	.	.	TGTGCCAGCAGTTCCGGACTGACGAACACTGAAGCTTTCTTT	CASSSGLTNTEAFF
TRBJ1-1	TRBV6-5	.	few	TGTGCCAGCAGTTACGGGAGCATGAACACTGAAGCTTTCTTT	CASSYGSMNTEAFF
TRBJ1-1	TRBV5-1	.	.	TGCGCCAGCAGCTTGACGAAGGGGTACACTGAAGCTTTCTTT	CASSLTKGYTEAFF
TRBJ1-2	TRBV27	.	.	TGTGCCAGCAGTTTCGGCGGTCCAGATAGGGGCTACACCTTC	CASSFGGPDRGYTF
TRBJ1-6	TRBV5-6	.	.	TGTGCCAGCAGCTACTCAGGGGCTCGGTCTTCACCCCTCCACTTT	CASSYSGARSSPLHF
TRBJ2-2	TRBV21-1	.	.	TGTGCCAGCAGCAAAGGCCAGGAGAACACCGGGGAGCTGTTTTTT	CASSKGQENTGELFF
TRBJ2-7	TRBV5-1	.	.	TGCGCCAGCAGCCTGTTACTAGGTTCCTACGAGCAGTACTTC	CASSLLLGSYEQYF
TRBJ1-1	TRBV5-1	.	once	TGCGCCAGCAGCAGAAATCAGGTGACTGAAGCTTTCTTT	CASSRNQVTEAFF
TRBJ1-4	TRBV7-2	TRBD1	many	TGTGCCAGCAGCTTATTGGGGACAGGGTTAGAAAAACTGTTTTTT	CASSLLGTGLEKLFF
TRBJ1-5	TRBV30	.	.	TGTGCCTGGAGTGTACGTGGAGCGGAGCCCCAGCATTTT	CAWSVRGAEPQHF
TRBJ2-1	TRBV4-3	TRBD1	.	TGCGCCAGCAGCCAAAACAGGGGTGTTGAGCAGTTCTTC	CASSQNRGVEQFF
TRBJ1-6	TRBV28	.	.	TGTGCCAGCAGTTTAGGAGTCTATTCACCCCTCCACTTT	CASSLGVYSPLHF
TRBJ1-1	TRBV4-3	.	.	TGCGCCAGCAGCCAAGAGGTTCTAGCGAACACTGAAGCTTTCTTT	CASSQEVLANTEAFF
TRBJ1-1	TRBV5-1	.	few	TGCGCCAGCAGCTTGAGTTATCAGGGATCTAACACTGAAGCTTTCTTT	CASSLSYQGSNTEAFF
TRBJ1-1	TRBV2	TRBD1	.	TGTGCCAGCAGTGTGCAGGGGGCCGTCACTGAAGCTTTCTTT	CASSVQGAVTEAFF
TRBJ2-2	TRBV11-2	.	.	TGTGCCAGCAGCTTAGAAACAGGGTCCGGGGAGCTGTTTTTT	CASSLETGSGELFF
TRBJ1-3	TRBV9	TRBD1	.	TGTGCCAGCAGCGACCGGGACAGGCCATACACTAGCAATTACACCATATATTTT	CASSDRDRPYTSNYTIYF
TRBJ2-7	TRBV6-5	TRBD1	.	TGTGCCAGCAGTCCGGGACAGGGAATCTACGAGCAGTACTTC	CASSPGQGIYEQYF
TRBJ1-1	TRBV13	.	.	TGTGCCAGCAGCTTATATGGGGAGGCGAACACTGAAGCTTTCTTT	CASSLYGEANTEAFF
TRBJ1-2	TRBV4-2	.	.	TGTGCCAGCAGCCAAGATTCCCTTACAGGGTTTGGCTATGGCTACACCTTC	CASSQDSLTGFGYGYTF
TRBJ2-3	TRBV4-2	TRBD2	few	TGTGCCAGCAGAGAAGAAGGGCTAGCGGGGGGCTCCACAGATACGCAGTATTTT	CASREEGLAGGSTDTQYF
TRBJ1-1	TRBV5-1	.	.	TGCGCCAGCAGCTTGGGACAAGAAGCTTTCTTT	CASSLGQEAFF
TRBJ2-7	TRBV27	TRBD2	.	TGTGCCAGCAGTTTCCGCGGGGGAAGATCCTACGAGCAGTACTTC	CASSFRGGRSYEQYF
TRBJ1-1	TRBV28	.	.	TGTGCCAGCAGCTCCGGCCCGGGCACTGAAGCTTTCTTT	CASSSGPGTEAFF
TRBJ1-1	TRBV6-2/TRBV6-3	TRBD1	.	TGTGCCAGCAGCCCACCCCCGGGACAGGGGACTGAAGCTTTCTTT	CASSPPPGQGTEAFF
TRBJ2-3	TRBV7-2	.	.	TGTGCCAGCAGCTTACAGCGGCTTAGCACAGATACGCAGTATTTT	CASSLQRLSTDTQYF
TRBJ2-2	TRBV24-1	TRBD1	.	TGTGCCACCAGCCCCGCGGGACAGGGACGTACCGGGGAGCTGTTTTTT	CATSPAGQGRTGELFF
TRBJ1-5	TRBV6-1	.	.	TGTGCCAGCAGTGATGAGGGACCCCAGCATTTT	CASSDEGPQHF
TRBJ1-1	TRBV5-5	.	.	TGTGCCAGCAGCTTGGGGGCAGCCTTTTGGACTGAAGCTTTCTTT	CASSLGAAFWTEAFF
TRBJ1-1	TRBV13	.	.	TGTGCCAGCAGCTACGACAGGAACACTGAAGCTTTCTTT	CASSYDRNTEAFF
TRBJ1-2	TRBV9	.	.	TGTGCCAGCAGCGCACCAGGTGCCTCGGGGGATGGCTACACCTTC	CASSAPGASGDGYTF
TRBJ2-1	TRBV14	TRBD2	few	TGTGCCAGCAGCCAAATAAATAGCGGGGAGCAGTTCTTC	CASSQINSGEQFF
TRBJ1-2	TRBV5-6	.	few	TGTGCCAGCAGACCGATCGACCGGGACTATGGCTACACCTTC	CASRPIDRDYGYTF
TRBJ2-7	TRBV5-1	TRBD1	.	TGCGCCAGCAGCTTGGGGACAGGGTTGGCCGACGAGCAGTACTTC	CASSLGTGLADEQYF
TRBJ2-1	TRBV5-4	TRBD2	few	TGTGCCAGCAGCTTCTGGCCAGCGGGGGGCTTAACTGATGAGCAGTTCTTC	CASSFWPAGGLTDEQFF
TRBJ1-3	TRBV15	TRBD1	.	TGTGCCACCAGCTGGGACAGAATTCGAAACACCATATATTTT	CATSWDRIRNTIYF
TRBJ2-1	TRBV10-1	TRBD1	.	TGCGCCAGCAGTGCCACAGGGGTGATTGAGCAGTTCTTC	CASSATGVIEQFF
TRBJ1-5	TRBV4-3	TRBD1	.	TGCGCCAGCAGCCAAGATTACCAGGGGGCCCAGCATTTT	CASSQDYQGAQHF
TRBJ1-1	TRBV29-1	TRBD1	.	TGCAGCGTTGATGGACAGGGATGGAACACTGAAGCTTTCTTT	CSVDGQGWNTEAFF
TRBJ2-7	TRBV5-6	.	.	TGTGCCAGCAGCTTGGGAGGGTCCGGCGAGCAGTACTTC	CASSLGGSGEQYF
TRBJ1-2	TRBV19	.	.	TGTGCCAGTAGTATCTCTTCCGTCCCAGGGGGCTACACCTTC	CASSISSVPGGYTF
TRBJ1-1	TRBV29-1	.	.	TGCAGCGTTGTTGCAGGGAACACTGAAGCTTTCTTT	CSVVAGNTEAFF
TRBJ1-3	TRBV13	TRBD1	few	TGTGCCAGCAGCCCGGGGACAGGGGGGAACACCATATATTTT	CASSPGTGGNTIYF
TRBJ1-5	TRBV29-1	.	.	TGCAGCGTTGACGGTGGAGACAGTAATCAGCCCCAGCATTTT	CSVDGGDSNQPQHF
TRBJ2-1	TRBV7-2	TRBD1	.	TGTGCCAGCAGCTATGCCCCGGGACAGAATTCCTACAATGAGCAGTTCTTC	CASSYAPGQNSYNEQFF
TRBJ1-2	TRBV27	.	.	TGTGCCAGCAGTGGGGGCAGGGTTGGAGGCTACACCTTC	CASSGGRVGGYTF
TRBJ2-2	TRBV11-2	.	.	TGTGCCAGCAGCTACCATGGGCAGGCGGGGCCTCAGCTGTTTTTT	CASSYHGQAGPQLFF